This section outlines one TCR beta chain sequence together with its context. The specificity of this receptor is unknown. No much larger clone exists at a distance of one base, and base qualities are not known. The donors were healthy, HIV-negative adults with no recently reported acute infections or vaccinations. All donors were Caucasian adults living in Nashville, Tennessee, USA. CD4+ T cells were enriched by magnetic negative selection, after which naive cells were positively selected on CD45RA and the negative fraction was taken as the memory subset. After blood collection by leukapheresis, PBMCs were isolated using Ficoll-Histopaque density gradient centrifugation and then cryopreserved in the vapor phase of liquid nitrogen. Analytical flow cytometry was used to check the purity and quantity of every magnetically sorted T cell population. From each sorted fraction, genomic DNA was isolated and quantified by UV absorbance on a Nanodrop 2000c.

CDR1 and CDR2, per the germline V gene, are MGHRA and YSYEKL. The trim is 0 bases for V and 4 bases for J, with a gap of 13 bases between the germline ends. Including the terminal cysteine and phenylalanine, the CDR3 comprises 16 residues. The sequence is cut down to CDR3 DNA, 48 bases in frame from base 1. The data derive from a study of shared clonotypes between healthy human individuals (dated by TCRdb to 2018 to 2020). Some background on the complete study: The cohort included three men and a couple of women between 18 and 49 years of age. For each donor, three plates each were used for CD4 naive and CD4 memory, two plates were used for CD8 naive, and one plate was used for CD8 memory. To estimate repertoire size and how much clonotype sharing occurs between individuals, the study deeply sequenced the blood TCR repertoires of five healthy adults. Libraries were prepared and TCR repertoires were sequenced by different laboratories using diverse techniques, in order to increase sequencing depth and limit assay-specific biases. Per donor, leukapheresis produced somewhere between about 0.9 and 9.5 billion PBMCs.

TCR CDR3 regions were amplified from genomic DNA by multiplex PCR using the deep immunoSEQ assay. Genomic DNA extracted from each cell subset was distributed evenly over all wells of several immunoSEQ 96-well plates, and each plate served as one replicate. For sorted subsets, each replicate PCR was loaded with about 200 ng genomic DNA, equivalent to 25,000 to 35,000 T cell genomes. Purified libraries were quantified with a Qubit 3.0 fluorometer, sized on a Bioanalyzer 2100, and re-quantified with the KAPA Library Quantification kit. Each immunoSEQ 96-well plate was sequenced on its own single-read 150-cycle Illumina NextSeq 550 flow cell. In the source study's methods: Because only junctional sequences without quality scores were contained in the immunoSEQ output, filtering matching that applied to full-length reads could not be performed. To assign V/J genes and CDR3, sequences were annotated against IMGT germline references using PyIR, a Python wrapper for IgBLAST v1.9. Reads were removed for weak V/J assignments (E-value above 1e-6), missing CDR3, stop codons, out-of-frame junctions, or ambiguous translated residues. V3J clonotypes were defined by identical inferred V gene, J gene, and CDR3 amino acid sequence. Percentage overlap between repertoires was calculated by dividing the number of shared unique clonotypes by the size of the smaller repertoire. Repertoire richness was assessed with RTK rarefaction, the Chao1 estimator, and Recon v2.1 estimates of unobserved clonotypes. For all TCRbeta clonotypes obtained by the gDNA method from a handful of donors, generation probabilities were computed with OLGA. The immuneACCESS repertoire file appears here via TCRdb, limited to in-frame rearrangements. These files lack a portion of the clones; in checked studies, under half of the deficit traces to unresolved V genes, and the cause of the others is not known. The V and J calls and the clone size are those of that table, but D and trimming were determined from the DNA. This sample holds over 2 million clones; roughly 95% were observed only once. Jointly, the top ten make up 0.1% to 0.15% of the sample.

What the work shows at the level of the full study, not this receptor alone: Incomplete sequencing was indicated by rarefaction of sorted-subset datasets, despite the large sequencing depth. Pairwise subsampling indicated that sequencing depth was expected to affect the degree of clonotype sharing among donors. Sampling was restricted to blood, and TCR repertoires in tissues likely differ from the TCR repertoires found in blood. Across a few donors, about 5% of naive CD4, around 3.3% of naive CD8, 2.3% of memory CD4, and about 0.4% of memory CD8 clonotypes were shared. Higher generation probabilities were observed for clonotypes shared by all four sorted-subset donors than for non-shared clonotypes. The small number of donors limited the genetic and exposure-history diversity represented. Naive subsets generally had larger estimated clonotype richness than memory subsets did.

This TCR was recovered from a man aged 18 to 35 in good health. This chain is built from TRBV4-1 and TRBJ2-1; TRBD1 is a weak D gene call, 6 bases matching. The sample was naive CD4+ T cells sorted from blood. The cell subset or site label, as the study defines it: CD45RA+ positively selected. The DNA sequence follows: TGCGCCAGCAGCCAAGATCTACAGGGATCTTACAATGAGCAGTTCTTC. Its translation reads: CASSQDLQGSYNEQFF.